The clone carrying this TCR beta chain was counted at least ten times. Its antigen is unidentified. Using its own MiXCR run on the 5' RACE reads, TCRdb lists one record per CDR3 protein. The profile shows 50,000 or so distinct CDR3 sequences, about 9.3% of them singletons. The sample is drawn from a study of neurological immune-mediated disorders. Study results and caveats: Patients with HTLV-1-associated myelopathy showed the most TCR clonal expansion. Those with multiple sclerosis showed the least, falling below healthy controls.

The sample was PBMCs. The origin of this receptor is a woman aged 40 to 55 with HTLV-1-associated myelopathy (HAM/TSP).

The CDR3 sequence is CASRPRGISYNEQFF. The CDR3 coding sequence is TGTGCCAGCAGGCCCCGGGGGATCTCCTACAATGAGCAGTTCTTC. The chain couples TRBV7-2 to TRBJ2-1; D possibly corresponds to TRBD2 (6 bases). Germline assignment: CDR1 SGHTA and CDR2 FQGNSA. This CDR3 has 15 residues. Trimming shortened V by 6 bases and J by 0 bases, and 12 bases separated the two germline ends.